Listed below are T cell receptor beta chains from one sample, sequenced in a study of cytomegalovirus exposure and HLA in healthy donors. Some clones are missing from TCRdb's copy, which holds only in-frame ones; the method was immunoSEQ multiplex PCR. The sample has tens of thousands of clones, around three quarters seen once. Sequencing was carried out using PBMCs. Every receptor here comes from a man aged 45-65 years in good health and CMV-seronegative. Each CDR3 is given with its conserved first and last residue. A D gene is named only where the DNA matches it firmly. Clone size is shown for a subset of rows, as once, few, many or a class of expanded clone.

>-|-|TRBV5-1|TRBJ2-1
CASSLSQGRNEQFF
TGCGCCAGCAGCCTGTCGCAGGGGCGGAATGAGCAGTTCTTC
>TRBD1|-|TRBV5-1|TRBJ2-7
CASSSQWDRGYEQYF
TGCGCCAGCAGCTCGCAATGGGACAGGGGCTACGAGCAGTACTTC
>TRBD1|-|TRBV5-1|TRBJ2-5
CASSLALGTGGLLRKTQYF
TGCGCCAGCAGCTTGGCCCTTGGGACAGGGGGCCTTTTGAGGAAGACCCAGTACTTC
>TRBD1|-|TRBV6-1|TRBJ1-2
CASSAPGQGGYTF
TGTGCCAGCAGTGCACCGGGACAGGGGGGCTACACCTTC
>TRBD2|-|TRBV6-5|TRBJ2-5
CASSYSRRGGQETQYF
TGTGCCAGCAGTTACTCGAGGCGGGGGGGACAAGAGACCCAGTACTTC
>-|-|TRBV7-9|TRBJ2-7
CASSDRQVPYEQYF
TGTGCCAGCAGCGACAGACAGGTCCCCTACGAGCAGTACTTC
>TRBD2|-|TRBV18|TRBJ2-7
CASSPLFGEGPDEQYF
TGTGCCAGCTCACCCCTCTTTGGGGAGGGCCCAGACGAGCAGTACTTC
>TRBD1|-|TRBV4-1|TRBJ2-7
CASSQGRGTAVEQYF
TGCGCCAGCAGCCAGGGCAGGGGGACAGCCGTCGAGCAGTACTTC
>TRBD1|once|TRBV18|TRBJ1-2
CASSWGQGVDYTF
TGTGCCAGCTCGTGGGGACAGGGGGTTGACTACACCTTC
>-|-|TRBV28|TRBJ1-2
CASSLGGAANYGYTF
TGTGCCAGCAGTTTAGGGGGGGCGGCTAACTATGGCTACACCTTC
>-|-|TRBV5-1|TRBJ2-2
CASSLLGEGTGELFF
TGCGCCAGCAGCTTGTTAGGGGAAGGGACCGGGGAGCTGTTTTTT
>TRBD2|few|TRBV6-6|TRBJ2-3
CASGPSGRVERDTQYF
TGTGCCAGCGGGCCCTCCGGGAGGGTCGAAAGAGATACGCAGTATTTT
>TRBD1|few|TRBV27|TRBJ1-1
CASSRWGQVTEAFF
TGTGCCAGCAGCCGGTGGGGACAGGTGACCGAAGCTTTCTTT
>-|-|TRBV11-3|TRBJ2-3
CASSLDGSRRSDTQYF
TGTGCCAGCAGCTTAGATGGGTCTAGGCGGTCAGATACGCAGTATTTT
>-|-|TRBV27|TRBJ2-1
CAGIRVGGEQFF
TGTGCCGGCATCCGGGTAGGCGGGGAGCAGTTCTTC
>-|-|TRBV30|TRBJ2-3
CAWSAWGVDTQYF
TGTGCCTGGAGTGCGTGGGGAGTCGATACGCAGTATTTT
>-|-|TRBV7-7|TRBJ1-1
CASSLARGTEAFF
TGTGCTAGCAGCTTAGCGCGCGGGACTGAAGCTTTCTTT
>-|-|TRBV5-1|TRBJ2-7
CASSSERPEQYF
TGCGCCAGCAGCTCGGAGAGACCCGAGCAGTACTTC
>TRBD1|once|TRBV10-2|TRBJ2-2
CASRDRANTGELFF
TGCGCCAGCAGGGACAGGGCGAACACCGGGGAGCTGTTTTTT
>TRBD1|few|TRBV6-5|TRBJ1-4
CASSSRQGNTNEKLFF
TGTGCCAGCAGTTCCCGACAGGGGAACACTAATGAAAAACTGTTTTTT
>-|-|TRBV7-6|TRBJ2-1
CASSLRVSYNEQFF
TGTGCCAGCAGCTTACGAGTTTCCTACAATGAGCAGTTCTTC
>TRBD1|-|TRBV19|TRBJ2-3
CASRRTGLADTQYF
TGTGCCAGTAGGCGGACAGGGTTGGCAGATACGCAGTATTTT
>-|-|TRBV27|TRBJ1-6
CASSPSQGPYNSPLHF
TGTGCCAGCAGCCCCAGCCAGGGGCCCTATAATTCACCCCTCCACTTT
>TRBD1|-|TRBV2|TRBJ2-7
CASSGQGSSYEQYF
TGTGCCAGCAGCGGACAGGGGAGCTCCTACGAGCAGTACTTC
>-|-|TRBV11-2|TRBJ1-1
CASSLVSQTLNTEAFF
TGTGCCAGCAGCTTAGTAAGCCAAACGTTGAACACTGAAGCTTTCTTT
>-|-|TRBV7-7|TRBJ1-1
CASSRTVNTEAFF
TGTGCTAGCAGCCGAACTGTGAACACTGAAGCTTTCTTT
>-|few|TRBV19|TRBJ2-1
CASSVRQGINEQFF
TGTGCCAGTAGTGTTAGGCAGGGAATCAATGAGCAGTTCTTC
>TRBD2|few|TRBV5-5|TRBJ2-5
CASSGTSVETQYF
TGTGCCAGCAGCGGAACTAGCGTAGAGACCCAGTACTTC
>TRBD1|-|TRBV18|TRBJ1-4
CASSPFGTGGPNEKLFF
TGTGCCAGCTCACCGTTCGGGACAGGGGGCCCTAATGAAAAACTGTTTTTT
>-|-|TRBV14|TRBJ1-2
CASSQDLYSTGGYTF
TGTGCCAGCAGCCAAGATTTGTACTCCACGGGGGGCTACACCTTC
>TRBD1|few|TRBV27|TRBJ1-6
CASSLSPPGTGSAPLHF
TGTGCCAGCAGTCTTTCTCCGCCCGGGACAGGGAGTGCACCCCTCCACTTT
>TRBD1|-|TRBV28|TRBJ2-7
CASSFGTAYEQYF
TGTGCCAGCAGTTTTGGGACAGCCTACGAGCAGTACTTC
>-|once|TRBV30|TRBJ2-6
CARQQGTGANVLTF
TGTGCCCGTCAACAGGGTACTGGGGCCAACGTCCTGACTTTC
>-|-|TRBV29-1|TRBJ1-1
CSPIQVLEAFF
TGCAGCCCTATACAGGTCCTTGAAGCTTTCTTT
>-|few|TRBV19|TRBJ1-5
CASSISRGGNQPQHF
TGTGCCAGTAGTATTTCCAGGGGTGGCAATCAGCCCCAGCATTTT
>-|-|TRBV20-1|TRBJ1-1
CSAVRDTEAFF
TGCAGTGCAGTGAGAGACACTGAAGCTTTCTTT
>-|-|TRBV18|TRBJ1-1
CASSPLTGSEAFF
TGTGCCAGCTCACCACTGACCGGGAGTGAAGCTTTCTTT
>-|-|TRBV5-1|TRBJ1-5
CASSFGQNQPQHF
TGCGCCAGCAGCTTTGGACAGAATCAGCCCCAGCATTTT
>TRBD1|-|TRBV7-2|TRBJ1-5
CASSSGGGWRQPQHF
TGTGCCAGCAGCTCAGGAGGGGGCTGGCGTCAGCCCCAGCATTTT